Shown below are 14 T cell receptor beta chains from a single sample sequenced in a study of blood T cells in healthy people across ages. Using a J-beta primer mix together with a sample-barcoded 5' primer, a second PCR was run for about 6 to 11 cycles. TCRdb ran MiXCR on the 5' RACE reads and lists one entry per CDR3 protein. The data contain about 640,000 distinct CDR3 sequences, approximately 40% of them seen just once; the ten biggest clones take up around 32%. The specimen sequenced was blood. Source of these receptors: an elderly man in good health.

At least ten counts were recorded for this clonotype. As DNA, the CDR3 is TGTGCCACCAGCAGAGATGAGGGACAGGGGATAGGGCAGTTCTTC. Translating it yields CATSRDEGQGIGQFF. V gene TRBV15 combines with J gene TRBJ2-1; the match to TRBD1 covers 10 bases. V dropped 0 bases and J dropped 12; count of bases not matched to a gene: 8. Germline V gene sequence: CDR1 LNHNV, CDR2 YYDKDF (reference sequence). The CDR3 has 15 amino acids.

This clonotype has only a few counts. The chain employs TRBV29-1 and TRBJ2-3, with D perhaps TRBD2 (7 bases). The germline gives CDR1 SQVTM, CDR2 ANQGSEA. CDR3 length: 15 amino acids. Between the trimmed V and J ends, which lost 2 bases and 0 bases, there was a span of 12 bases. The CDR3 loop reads CSVERGAGSTDTQYF. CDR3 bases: TGCAGCGTTGAACGGGGGGCAGGTAGCACAGATACGCAGTATTTT.

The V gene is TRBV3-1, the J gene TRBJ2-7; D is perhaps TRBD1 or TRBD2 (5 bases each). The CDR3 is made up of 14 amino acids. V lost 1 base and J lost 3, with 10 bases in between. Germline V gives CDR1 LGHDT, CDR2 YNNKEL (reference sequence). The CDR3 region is CASSQGGGRYEQYF. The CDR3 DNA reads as TGTGCCAGCAGCCAAGGTGGGGGACGCTACGAGCAGTACTTC.

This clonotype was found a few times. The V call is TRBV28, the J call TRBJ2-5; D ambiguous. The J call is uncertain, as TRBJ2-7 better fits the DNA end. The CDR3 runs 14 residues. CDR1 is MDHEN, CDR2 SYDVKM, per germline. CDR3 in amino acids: CASSFARVLNEQYF. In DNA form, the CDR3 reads TGTGCCAGCAGTTTTGCTCGGGTTCTCAACGAGCAGTACTTC.

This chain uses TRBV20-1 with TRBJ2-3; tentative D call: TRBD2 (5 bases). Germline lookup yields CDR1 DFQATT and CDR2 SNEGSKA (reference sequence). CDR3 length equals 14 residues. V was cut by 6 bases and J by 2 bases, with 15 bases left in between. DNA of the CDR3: TGCAGTGCGACTACTGGACTTAACACAGATACGCAGTATTTT. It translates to CSATTGLNTDTQYF.

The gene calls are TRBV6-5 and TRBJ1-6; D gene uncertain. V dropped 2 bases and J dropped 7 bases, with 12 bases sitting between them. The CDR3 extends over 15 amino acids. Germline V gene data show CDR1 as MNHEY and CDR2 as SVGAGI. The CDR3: CASSYSDTSNSPLHF. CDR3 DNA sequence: TGTGCCAGCAGTTACAGCGACACCTCGAATTCACCCCTCCACTTT.

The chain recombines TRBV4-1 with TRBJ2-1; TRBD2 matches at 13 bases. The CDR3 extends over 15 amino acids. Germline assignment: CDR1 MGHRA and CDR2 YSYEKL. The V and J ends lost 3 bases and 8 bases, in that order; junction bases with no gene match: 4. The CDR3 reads CASSHGTSGDDEQFF. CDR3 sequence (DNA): TGCGCCAGCAGCCATGGGACTAGCGGGGATGATGAGCAGTTCTTC.

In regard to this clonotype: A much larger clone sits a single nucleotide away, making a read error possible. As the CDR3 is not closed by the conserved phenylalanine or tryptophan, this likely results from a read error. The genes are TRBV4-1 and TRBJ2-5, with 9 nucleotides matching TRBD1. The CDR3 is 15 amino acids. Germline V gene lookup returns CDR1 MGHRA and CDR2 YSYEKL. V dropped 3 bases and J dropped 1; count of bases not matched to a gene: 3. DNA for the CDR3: TGCGCCAGCAGCCAGGGGGACAGGGCCCAAGAGACCCAGTACCTC. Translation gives CASSQGDRAQETQYL.

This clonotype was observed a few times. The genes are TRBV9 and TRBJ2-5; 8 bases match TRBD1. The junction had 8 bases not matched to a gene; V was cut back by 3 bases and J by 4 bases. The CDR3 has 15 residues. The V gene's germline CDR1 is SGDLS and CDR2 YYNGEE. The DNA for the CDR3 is TGTGCCAGCAGCGCACCAGGGGGCTCTTCAGAGACCCAGTACTTC. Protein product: CASSAPGGSSETQYF.

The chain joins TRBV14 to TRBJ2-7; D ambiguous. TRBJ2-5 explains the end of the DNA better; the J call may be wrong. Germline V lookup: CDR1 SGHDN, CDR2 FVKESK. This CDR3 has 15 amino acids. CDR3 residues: CASSLRGSAQETQYF. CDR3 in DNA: TGTGCCAGCAGCCTAAGAGGATCAGCTCAAGAGACCCAGTACTTC.

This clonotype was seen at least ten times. The CDR3 reads CASSQGTGLSKLSTDTQYF. The CDR3 DNA sequence: TGTGCCAGCAGCCAAGGAACGGGACTTTCAAAACTTAGCACAGATACGCAGTATTTT. The rearrangement uses TRBV3-1 and TRBJ2-3; D is possibly TRBD2 (6 bases). Looked up from germline, CDR1 is LGHDT and CDR2 is YNNKEL (reference sequence). V lost 1 base and J lost 0, with 20 bases in between. The CDR3 runs to 19 residues.

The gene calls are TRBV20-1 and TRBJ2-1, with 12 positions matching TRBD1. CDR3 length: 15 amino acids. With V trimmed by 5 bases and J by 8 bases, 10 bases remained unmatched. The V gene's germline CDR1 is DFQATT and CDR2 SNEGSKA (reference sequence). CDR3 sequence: CSASSRDRGPDEQFF. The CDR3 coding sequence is TGCAGTGCTTCTTCCCGGGACAGGGGGCCGGATGAGCAGTTCTTC.

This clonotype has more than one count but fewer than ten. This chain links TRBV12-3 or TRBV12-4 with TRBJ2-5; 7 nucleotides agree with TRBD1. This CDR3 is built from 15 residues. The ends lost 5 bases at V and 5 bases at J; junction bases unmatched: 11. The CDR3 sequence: CASSRQTGYGETQYF. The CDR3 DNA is TGTGCCAGCAGTCGACAGACAGGGTATGGGGAGACCCAGTACTTC.

CDR3 sequence (DNA): TGTGCCAGCAGTAGATCCCTAGGGGAGCACTTGAATGAGCAGTTCTTC. Translated: CASSRSLGEHLNEQFF. The V gene is TRBV27, the J gene TRBJ2-1; either TRBD1 or TRBD2 may supply D (5 bases each). CDR1 is MNHEY and CDR2 is SMNVEV in the germline V gene (reference sequence). Trimming left V 5 bases short and J 7 bases short, with 21 bases between. This CDR3 spans 16 amino acids.